This TCR beta chain was observed in a study of blood T cell repertoires in COVID-19. From germline, CDR1 is KGHSH and CDR2 LQKENI. The CDR3 contains 16 residues. V lost 3 bases and J lost 6; bases outside the gene matches: 8. The sample holds a few counts of this clone. Original methodology: Counts of nucleated cells, estimated from reference gene primer amplification, were obtained. Libraries were prepared by immunoSEQ multiplex PCR; TCRdb keeps only in-frame clonotypes and omits some of them. V and J calls and clone size are given by that table; D and trimming were obtained from the DNA. The table records roughly 100,000 clones, about four fifths of them present only once.

The sequencing input was peripheral blood. The TCR comes from a woman of 80 years or more with acute or convalescent COVID-19. This chain links TRBV18 with TRBJ2-2; the match to TRBD2 covers 9 bases. The DNA for the CDR3 is TGTGCCAGCTCACCTATAATAGCGGGAGTTGCCGGGGAGCTGTTTTTT. Translation gives CASSPIIAGVAGELFF.